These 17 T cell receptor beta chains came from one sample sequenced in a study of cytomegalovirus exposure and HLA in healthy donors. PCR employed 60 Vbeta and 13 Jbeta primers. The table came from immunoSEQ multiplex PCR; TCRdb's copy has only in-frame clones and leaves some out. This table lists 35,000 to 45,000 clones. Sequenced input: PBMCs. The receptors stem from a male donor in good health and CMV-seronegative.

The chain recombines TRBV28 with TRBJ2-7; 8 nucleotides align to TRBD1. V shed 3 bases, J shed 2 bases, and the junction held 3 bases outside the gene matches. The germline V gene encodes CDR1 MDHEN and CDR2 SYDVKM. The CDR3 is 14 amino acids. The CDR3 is CASSFSGGAYEQYF. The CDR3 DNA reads TGTGCCAGCAGTTTCTCAGGGGGCGCCTACGAGCAGTACTTC.

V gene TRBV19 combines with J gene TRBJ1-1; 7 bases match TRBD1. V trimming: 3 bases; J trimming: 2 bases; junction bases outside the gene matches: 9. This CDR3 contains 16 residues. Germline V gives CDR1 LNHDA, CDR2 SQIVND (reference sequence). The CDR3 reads CASSMGRGQDNTEAFF. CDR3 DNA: TGTGCCAGTAGTATGGGGCGCGGACAGGACAACACTGAAGCTTTCTTT.

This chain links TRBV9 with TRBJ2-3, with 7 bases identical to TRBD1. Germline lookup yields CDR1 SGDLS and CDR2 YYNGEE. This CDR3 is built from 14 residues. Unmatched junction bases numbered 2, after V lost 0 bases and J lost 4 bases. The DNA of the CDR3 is TGTGCCAGCAGCGTAGGGACAGGATCAGATACGCAGTATTTT. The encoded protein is CASSVGTGSDTQYF.

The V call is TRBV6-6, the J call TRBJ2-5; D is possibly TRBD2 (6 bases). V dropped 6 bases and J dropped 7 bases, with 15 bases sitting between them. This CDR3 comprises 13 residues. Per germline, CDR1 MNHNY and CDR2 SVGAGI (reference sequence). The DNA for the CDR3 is TGTGCCAGCAGCCGTACCGTGCGGGGGACCCAGTACTTC. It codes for CASSRTVRGTQYF.

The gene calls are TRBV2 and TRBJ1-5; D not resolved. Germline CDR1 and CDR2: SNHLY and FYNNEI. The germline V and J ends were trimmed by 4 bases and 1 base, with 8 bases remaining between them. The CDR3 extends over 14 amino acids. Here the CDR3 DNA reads TGTGCCAGCAGTGGCGGGCAGAGCAATCAGCCCCAGCATTTT. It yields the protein CASSGGQSNQPQHF.

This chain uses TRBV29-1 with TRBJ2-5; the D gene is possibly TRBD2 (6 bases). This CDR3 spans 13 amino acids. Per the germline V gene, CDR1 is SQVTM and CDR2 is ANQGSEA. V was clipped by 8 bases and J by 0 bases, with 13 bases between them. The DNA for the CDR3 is TGCAGCACCGGGACTGCAGACCAAGAGACCCAGTACTTC. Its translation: CSTGTADQETQYF.

The CDR3 loop reads CASSLAGGNTGELFF. The CDR3, as DNA: TGCGCCAGCAGCTTGGCAGGGGGGAACACCGGGGAGCTGTTTTTT. The gene calls are TRBV5-1 and TRBJ2-2; 7 positions match TRBD1. V lost 0 bases and J lost 1; bases outside the gene matches: 0. Germline CDR1 and CDR2: SGHRS and YFSETQ. The CDR3 spans 15 residues.

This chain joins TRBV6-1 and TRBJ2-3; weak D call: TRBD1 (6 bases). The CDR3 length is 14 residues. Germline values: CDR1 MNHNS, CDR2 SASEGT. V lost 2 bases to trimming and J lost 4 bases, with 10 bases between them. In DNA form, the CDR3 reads TGTGCCAGCAGTGAATATCCAGGGGCAGATACGCAGTATTTT. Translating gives CASSEYPGADTQYF.

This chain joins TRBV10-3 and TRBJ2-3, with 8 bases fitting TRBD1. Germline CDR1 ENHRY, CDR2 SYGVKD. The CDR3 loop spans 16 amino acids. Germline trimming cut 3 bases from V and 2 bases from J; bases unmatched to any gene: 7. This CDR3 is CAISEYGTGNTDTQYF. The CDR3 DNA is TGTGCCATCAGTGAATACGGGACAGGTAACACAGATACGCAGTATTTT.

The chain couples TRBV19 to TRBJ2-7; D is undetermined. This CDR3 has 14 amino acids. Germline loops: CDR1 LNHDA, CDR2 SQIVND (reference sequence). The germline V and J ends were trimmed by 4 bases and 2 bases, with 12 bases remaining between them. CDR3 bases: TGTGCCAGTAGTACTCAAGCCTCGACCTACGAGCAGTACTTC. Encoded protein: CASSTQASTYEQYF.

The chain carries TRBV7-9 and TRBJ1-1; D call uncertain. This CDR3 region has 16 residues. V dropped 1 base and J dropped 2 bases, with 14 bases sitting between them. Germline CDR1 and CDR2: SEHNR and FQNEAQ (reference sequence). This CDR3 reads CASSLVGASPNTEAFF. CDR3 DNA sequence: TGTGCCAGCAGCTTAGTGGGCGCAAGCCCAAACACTGAAGCTTTCTTT.

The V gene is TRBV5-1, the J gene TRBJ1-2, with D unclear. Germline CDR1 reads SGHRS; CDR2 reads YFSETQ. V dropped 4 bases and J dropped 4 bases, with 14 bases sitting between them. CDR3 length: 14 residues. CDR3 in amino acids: CASSPRPGVYGYTF. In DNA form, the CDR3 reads TGCGCCAGCAGCCCCCGTCCAGGTGTCTATGGCTACACCTTC.

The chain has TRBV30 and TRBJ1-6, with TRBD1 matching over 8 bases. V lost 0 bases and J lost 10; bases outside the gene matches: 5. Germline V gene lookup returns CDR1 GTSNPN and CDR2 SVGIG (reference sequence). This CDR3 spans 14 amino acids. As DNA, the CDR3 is TGTGCCTGGAGTGTACAGGACAGGGAGTCACCCCTCCACTTT. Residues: CAWSVQDRESPLHF.

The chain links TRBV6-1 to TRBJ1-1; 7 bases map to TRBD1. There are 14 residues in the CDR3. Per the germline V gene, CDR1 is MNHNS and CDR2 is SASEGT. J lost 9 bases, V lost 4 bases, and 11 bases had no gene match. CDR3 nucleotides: TGTGCCAGCAGTGGAAAGACAGGGTTTTCCCAAGCTTTCTTT. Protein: CASSGKTGFSQAFF.

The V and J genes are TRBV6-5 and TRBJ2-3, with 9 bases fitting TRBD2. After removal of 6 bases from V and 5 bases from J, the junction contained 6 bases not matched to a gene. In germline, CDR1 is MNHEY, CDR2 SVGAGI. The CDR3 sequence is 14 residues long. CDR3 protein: CASRDSGRGDTQYF. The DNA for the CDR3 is TGTGCCAGCAGAGATAGCGGGAGAGGAGATACGCAGTATTTT.

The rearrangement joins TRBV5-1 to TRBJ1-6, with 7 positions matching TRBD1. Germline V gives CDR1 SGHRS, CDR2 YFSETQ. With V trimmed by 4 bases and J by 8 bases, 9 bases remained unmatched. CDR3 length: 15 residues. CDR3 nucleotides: TGCGCCAGCAGCGCAGCCGGGACAGCGCATTCACCCCTCCACTTT. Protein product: CASSAAGTAHSPLHF.

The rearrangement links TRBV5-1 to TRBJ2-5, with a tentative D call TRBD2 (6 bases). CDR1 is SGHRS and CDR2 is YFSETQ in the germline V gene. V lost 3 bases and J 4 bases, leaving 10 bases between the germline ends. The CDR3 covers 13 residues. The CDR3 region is CASSSGGVETQYF. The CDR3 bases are TGCGCCAGCAGCTCCGGAGGGGTAGAGACCCAGTACTTC.